The 17 T cell receptor beta chains below were found in one sample sequenced in a study of beta chain features in type 1 diabetes. Every bit of the isolated RNA underwent reverse transcription, so sequencing read expressed TCRB transcripts. Profiled with immunoSEQ multiplex PCR; TCRdb holds only in-frame clones, not every one. The sample lists about 140,000 clones; roughly 10% were seen once. The sequencing input was central memory CD4+ T cells from blood. Every receptor here comes from a woman aged 40 to 50 in good health.

The V and J genes are TRBV6-5 and TRBJ1-2, with 8 bases lining up with TRBD1. The V gene's germline CDR1 is MNHEY and CDR2 SVGAGI. The trim removed 6 bases at V and 3 bases at J, leaving 0 bases unmatched. This CDR3 has 12 residues. In DNA, the CDR3 is TGTGCCAGCAGGACAGGGGACTATGGCTACACCTTC. This encodes CASRTGDYGYTF.

The chain has TRBV12-5 and TRBJ2-5; D remains unclear. The CDR3 spans 14 residues. Germline lookup yields CDR1 LGHNT and CDR2 FRNRAP. V lost 6 bases to trimming and J lost 0 bases, with 11 bases between them. The CDR3, as DNA: TGTGCTAGTGGCGAGAGGCGGAACCAAGAGACCCAGTACTTC. As protein: CASGERRNQETQYF.

The chain links TRBV10-3 to TRBJ1-1; a possible D gene is TRBD1 (5 bases). The V end was cut by 7 bases, the J end by 1 base, with 13 bases between. CDR1 and CDR2 from the germline V gene are ENHRY and SYGVKD. The CDR3 covers 14 residues. The CDR3 bases are TGTGCCATCAATCCCGGGGGTCCGAACACTGAAGCTTTCTTT. Protein: CAINPGGPNTEAFF.

The V and J genes are TRBV5-1 and TRBJ2-5; D is possibly TRBD1 (6 bases). The DNA end lines up better with TRBJ2-7; the J call may be wrong. CDR1 is SGHRS and CDR2 is YFSETQ in the germline V gene. The length of the CDR3 is 15 residues. The CDR3 is CASTPGQGSSYEQYF. CDR3 sequence (DNA): TGCGCCAGCACCCCCGGGCAGGGGTCCTCCTACGAGCAGTACTTC.

For the CDR3, the DNA is TGTGCCAGTAGTATTCTAGCGGGGGGTGAGACCCAGTACTTC. Its protein product is CASSILAGGETQYF. This sequence joins TRBV19 and TRBJ2-5; 11 nucleotides agree with TRBD2. The CDR3 has 14 amino acids. Germline V gene lookup returns CDR1 LNHDA and CDR2 SQIVND (reference sequence). V lost 3 bases to trimming and J lost 5 bases; unmatched junction nucleotides: 2.

This clone was found a few times. The rearrangement joins TRBV29-1 to TRBJ2-5; 10 bases map to TRBD1. V was clipped by 6 bases and J by 5 bases; unmatched bases: 12. The germline CDR1 and CDR2 sequences are SQVTM and ANQGSEA. This CDR3 region has 15 residues. DNA for the CDR3: TGCAGCGTCCCCTTCGGCGGGACAGGGGCGGAGACCCAGTACTTC. It codes for CSVPFGGTGAETQYF.

The sample holds many counts of this clone. V and J are TRBV7-8 and TRBJ2-5, with unresolved D. Germline CDR1 is SGHVS and CDR2 is FQNEAQ. The germline V and J ends were trimmed by 3 bases and 5 bases, with 7 bases remaining between them. CDR3 length equals 12 residues. CDR3 sequence (DNA): TGTGCCAGCAGCTTTTCTCGGGAGACCCAGTACTTC. Its protein is CASSFSRETQYF.

This clone appeared a few times. The chain couples TRBV7-9 to TRBJ2-5; D not certain. The germline gives CDR1 SEHNR, CDR2 FQNEAQ (reference sequence). This CDR3 region has 14 residues. Trimming removed 1 base from V and 3 bases from J, with 9 bases in between. CDR3 nucleotides: TGTGCCAGCAGCTTAGATAATCAGGAAGAGACCCAGTACTTC. Encoded protein: CASSLDNQEETQYF.

This chain joins TRBV27 and TRBJ2-7, with 9 nucleotides matching TRBD2. J was trimmed by 4 bases and V by 6 bases; bases with no gene match: 4. This CDR3 contains 13 residues. Germline V CDR1 and CDR2: MNHEY, SMNVEV (reference sequence). The CDR3 DNA is TGTGCCAGCAGCCATAGCGGGGGTTACGAGCAGTACTTC. Its protein product is CASSHSGGYEQYF.

This chain links TRBV18 with TRBJ2-7; TRBD1 agrees at 9 bases. Trimming at V came to 5 bases and at J to 2 bases, leaving 4 bases not matched to a gene. Germline CDR1 is KGHSH and CDR2 is LQKENI. The CDR3 extends over 14 amino acids. The CDR3 spells CASSERDRAYEQYF. In DNA, the CDR3 is TGTGCCAGCTCAGAAAGGGACAGGGCCTACGAGCAGTACTTC.

This chain links TRBV29-1 with TRBJ2-2, with D possibly TRBD1 on 7 matching bases. There are 14 residues in the CDR3. Germline V gene sequence: CDR1 SQVTM, CDR2 ANQGSEA. Trimming took 7 bases from V and 2 from J, leaving 14 bases between them. CDR3 amino acids: CSAQQGGNTGELFF. CDR3 sequence (DNA): TGCAGCGCACAGCAGGGGGGCAACACCGGGGAGCTGTTTTTT.

The chain is built from TRBV4-3 and TRBJ1-2; TRBD1 is a possible D gene (5 bases). Germline assignment: CDR1 LGHNA and CDR2 YSLEER. The V gene lost 0 bases and the J gene lost 0 bases, with 8 bases spanning the gap. The CDR3 is made up of 15 amino acids. The DNA of the CDR3 is TGCGCCAGCAGCCAAGAACAGGCCACTAACTATGGCTACACCTTC. It specifies CASSQEQATNYGYTF.

This clone has more than one count but fewer than ten. The chain uses TRBV15 and TRBJ1-5; 7 nucleotides align to TRBD1. The CDR3 runs to 16 residues. The germline gives CDR1 LNHNV, CDR2 YYDKDF (reference sequence). V shed 2 bases and J 3 bases; nucleotides not matched to a gene: 7. CDR3 nucleotides: TGTGCCACCAGCAGACAAAACAGGGGCCACAATCAGCCCCAGCATTTT. The encoded protein is CATSRQNRGHNQPQHF.

This clone was seen a few times. This chain joins TRBV18 and TRBJ2-3; 7 bases match TRBD1. CDR1 is KGHSH and CDR2 is LQKENI in the germline V gene. The CDR3 is 13 residues long. V gave up 10 bases and J gave up 6 bases; unmatched junction bases: 10. The CDR3 sequence: CATGDRVEDTQYF. The CDR3 DNA reads TGTGCCACCGGCGACAGGGTCGAGGATACGCAGTATTTT.

V gene TRBV5-4 combines with J gene TRBJ1-2, with a tentative D call TRBD1 (5 bases). Germline lookup yields CDR1 SGHNT and CDR2 YYREEE (reference sequence). This CDR3 spans 14 amino acids. V was trimmed by 5 bases and J by 1 base, leaving 12 bases between them. The CDR3 coding sequence is TGTGCCAGCAGAGCCCTGGGGGGTAACTATGGCTACACCTTC. It translates to CASRALGGNYGYTF.

The table lists this clone with a few counts. The CDR3 region has the DNA TGTGCCAGCACCCCTAGACTAGTAAGCAATGAGCAGTTCTTC. The encoded protein is CASTPRLVSNEQFF. The chain combines TRBV25-1 with TRBJ2-1; a possible D gene is TRBD2 (6 bases). Trimming took 7 bases from V and 6 from J, leaving 16 bases between them. CDR1 MGHDK and CDR2 SYGVNS come from the germline V gene. The CDR3 spans 14 residues.

Concerning this clone itself: The same CDR3 can be traced to other DNA sequences in this sample. The rearrangement joins TRBV6-5 to TRBJ2-7; D perhaps matches TRBD1 (6 bases). The CDR3 is 13 amino acids. CDR1 is MNHEY and CDR2 is SVGAGI in the germline V gene. V lost 8 bases and J lost 2, with 13 bases in between. CDR3 sequence (DNA): TGTGCCAGCGGCACAGGGCCTACCTACGAGCAGTACTTC. Residues: CASGTGPTYEQYF.